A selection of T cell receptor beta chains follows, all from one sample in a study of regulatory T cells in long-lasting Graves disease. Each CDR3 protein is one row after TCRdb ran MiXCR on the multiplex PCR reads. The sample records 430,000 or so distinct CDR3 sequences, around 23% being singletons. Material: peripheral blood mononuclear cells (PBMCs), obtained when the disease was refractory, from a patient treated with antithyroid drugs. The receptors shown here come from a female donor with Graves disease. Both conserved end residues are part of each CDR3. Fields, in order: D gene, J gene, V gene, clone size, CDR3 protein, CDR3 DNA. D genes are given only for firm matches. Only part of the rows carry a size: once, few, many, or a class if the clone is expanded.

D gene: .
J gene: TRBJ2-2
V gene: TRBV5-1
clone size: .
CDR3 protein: CVSTATGELFF
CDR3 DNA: TGCGTCAGCACCGCTACCGGGGAGCTGTTTTTT

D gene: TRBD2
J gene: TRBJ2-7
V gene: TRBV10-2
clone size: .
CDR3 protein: CASSESGGGLAGVYEQYF
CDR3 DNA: TGCGCCAGCAGTGAGTCGGGGGGGGGACTAGCGGGAGTCTACGAGCAGTACTTC

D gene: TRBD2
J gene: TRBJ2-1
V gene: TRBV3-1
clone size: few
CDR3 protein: CASSRGGEQFF
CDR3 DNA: TGTGCCAGCAGCCGCGGGGGTGAGCAGTTCTTC

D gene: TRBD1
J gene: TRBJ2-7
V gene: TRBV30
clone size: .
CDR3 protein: CAWSGGDRGLTYEQYF
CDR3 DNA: TGTGCCTGGAGTGGGGGAGACAGGGGACTCACCTACGAGCAGTACTTC

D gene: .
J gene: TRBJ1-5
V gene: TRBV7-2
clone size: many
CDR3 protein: CASSTHLRGANQPQHF
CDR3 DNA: TGTGCCAGCAGCACTCATCTCCGAGGGGCGAATCAGCCCCAGCATTTT

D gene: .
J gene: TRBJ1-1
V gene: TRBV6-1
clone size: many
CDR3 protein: CASGRGGGAGNTEAFF
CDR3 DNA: TGTGCCAGCGGCCGCGGAGGGGGGGCCGGGAACACTGAAGCTTTCTTT

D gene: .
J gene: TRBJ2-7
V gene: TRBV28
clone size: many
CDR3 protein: CASSLDHSYEQYF
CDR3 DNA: TGTGCCAGCAGCCTAGACCATTCCTACGAGCAGTACTTC

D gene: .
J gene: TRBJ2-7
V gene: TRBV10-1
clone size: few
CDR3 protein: CASPSNDSSYEQYF
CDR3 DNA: TGCGCCAGCCCCAGTAATGACAGTTCCTACGAGCAGTACTTC

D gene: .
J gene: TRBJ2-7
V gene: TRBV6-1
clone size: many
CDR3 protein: CASSPQRGYYEQYF
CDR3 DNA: TGTGCCAGCAGCCCTCAAAGGGGGTACTACGAGCAGTACTTC

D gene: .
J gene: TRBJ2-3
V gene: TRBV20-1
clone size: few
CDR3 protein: CSAVVGGTDTQYF
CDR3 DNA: TGCAGTGCTGTAGTTGGTGGAACAGATACGCAGTATTTT

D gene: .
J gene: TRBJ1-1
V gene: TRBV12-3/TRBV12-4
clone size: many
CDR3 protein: CASSPRDTSEAFF
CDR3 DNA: TGTGCCAGCAGTCCCCGGGACACAAGCGAAGCTTTCTTT

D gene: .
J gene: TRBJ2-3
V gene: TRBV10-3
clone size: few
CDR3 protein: CAISEVGGDTQYF
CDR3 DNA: TGTGCCATCAGTGAGGTCGGCGGCGATACGCAGTATTTT

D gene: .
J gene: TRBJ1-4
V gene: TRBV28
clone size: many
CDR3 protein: CASSLRQVKLFF
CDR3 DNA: TGTGCCAGCAGTCTACGACAGGTCAAACTGTTTTTT

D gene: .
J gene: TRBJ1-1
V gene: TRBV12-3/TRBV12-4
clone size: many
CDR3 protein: CASSFQGLNTEAFF
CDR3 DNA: TGTGCCAGCAGTTTTCAGGGACTGAACACTGAAGCTTTCTTT

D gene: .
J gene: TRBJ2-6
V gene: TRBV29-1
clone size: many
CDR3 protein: CSVAQGTGANVLTF
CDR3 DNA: TGCAGCGTTGCGCAAGGGACTGGGGCCAACGTCCTGACTTTC

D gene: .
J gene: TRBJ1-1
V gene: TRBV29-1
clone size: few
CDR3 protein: CSVDRQPNTEAFF
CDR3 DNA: TGCAGCGTTGATAGGCAGCCGAACACTGAAGCTTTCTTT

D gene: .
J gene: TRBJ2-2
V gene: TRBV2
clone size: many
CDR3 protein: CASRSTRTGELFF
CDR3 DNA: TGTGCCAGCAGGAGCACGAGGACCGGGGAGCTGTTTTTT

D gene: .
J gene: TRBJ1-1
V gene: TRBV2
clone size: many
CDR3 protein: CASSVRTVAEAFF
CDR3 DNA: TGTGCCAGCAGTGTTCGTACGGTGGCTGAAGCTTTCTTT

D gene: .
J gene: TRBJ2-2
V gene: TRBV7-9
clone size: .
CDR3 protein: CASSLEDFPGELFF
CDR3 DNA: TGTGCCAGCAGCTTAGAGGACTTTCCCGGGGAGCTGTTTTTT

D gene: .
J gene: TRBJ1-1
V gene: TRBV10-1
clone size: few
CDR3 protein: CASSRGTSGRSFF
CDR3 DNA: TGCGCCAGTTCACGAGGGACTAGTGGTCGGTCTTTCTTT

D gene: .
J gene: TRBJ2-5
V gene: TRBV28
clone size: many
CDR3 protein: CASSPPGGRRETQYF
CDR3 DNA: TGTGCCAGCAGTCCCCCTGGAGGAAGGCGGGAGACCCAGTACTTC

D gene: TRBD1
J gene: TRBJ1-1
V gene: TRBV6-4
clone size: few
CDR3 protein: CASSYGGTGGEASF
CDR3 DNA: TGTGCCAGCAGTTACGGGGGGACAGGGGGTGAAGCTTCCTTT